One T cell receptor beta chain is described in this entry. Its binding antigen is unknown. Per-base qualities were not stored, and no clone one base away is much larger. The data derive from a study of T cell responses to AZD1222 COVID-19 vaccine (dated by TCRdb to the early 2020s). Background for the entire study: AZD1222 recipients given second doses at about 4 weeks or at about 12 weeks were pooled, since spike-specific TCR depth and breadth were not found to differ between the two schedules. Trial participants were enrolled into age subgroups of 18-55, 56-69 and 70-plus years, which contained approximately 150, 28 and 58 TCR-sequenced participants, respectively. TCR sequencing was performed for fewer than 250 trial participants, of whom some 200 were given two doses of AZD1222 and around 26 were given two doses of MenACWY control vaccine.

Summary of the overall study and its limitations: No day 14 peak-response samples were available, so repertoires were characterized only after the peak T cell response. A significant rise in spike-specific TCR breadth and depth was observed after two AZD1222 doses relative to day 0 and relative to MenACWY recipients. The 56-69-year group was small, and its depth increase did not reach significance, likely because of low power. Reportedly, close to half of the unique spike-specific TCRs recognized epitopes lying outside the regions that are mutated in the B.1.351 and B.1.1.7 variants. Vaccine-associated CD4 TCRs spanned the whole spike protein, with dominant responses in regions 160-218 and 743-854. Most participants were white British and females outnumbered males, and the authors suggested that clonal diversity may have been underestimated. Only a handful of AZD1222 recipients were SARS-CoV-2 seropositive at baseline, limiting conclusions about previously exposed vaccinees.

The CDR3 regions of human TCRbeta chains were analyzed by immunosequencing. The paper's processing steps were these. Repertoire TCRs were matched against a reference library of SARS-CoV-2-specific TCRs generated with the MIRA antigen-specificity platform. Breadth was defined as the fraction of unique TCRs that were SARS-CoV-2-associated. Depth was defined as the fraction of total T cells that were SARS-CoV-2-associated. Using the MIRA data, every spike-specific TCR was mapped to the spike region that the TCR reacted to and assigned to either a CD4 or a CD8 class. Log10-transformed breadth and depth values were compared by one-way ANOVA with Sidak's multiple comparisons tests. In its TCRdb copy, this immuneACCESS table keeps in-frame sequences only and misses some clones. Where compared with another copy, unresolved V genes explain less than half of these, and the others have no known cause. For V, J and clone size, that table is used; D and trimming come from the DNA. Recorded for this sample are more than 150,000 clones; almost 90% of them occurred a single time. 0.49% of the sample lies in the top ten.

From the cysteine through the phenylalanine, the CDR3 covers 12 amino acids. Only CDR3 DNA remains: 36 bases, in frame from the first base. A distance of 8 bases separates the germline ends of V and J, which lose 6 bases and 2 bases respectively. According to the study, the label for this sample's time point signals: baseline before first vaccination. The vaccinee samples were drawn from two UK trials, COV001 and COV002, one of which was a single-blind randomized controlled phase 2/3 trial testing AZD1222 (ChAdOx1 nCoV-19) in healthy adults. Trial participant PBMC samples were collected at day 0 and day 28 after the second dose for TCRbeta chain sequencing.

Here the sequenced sample was peripheral blood, taken on day 0 of AZD1222 vaccination. The receptor comes from an adult in good health. The sequence links TRBV12-3 or TRBV12-4 to TRBJ2-7; a tentative D call is TRBD1 (6 bases match). The CDR3 reads CASRQGTYEQYF. The sequenced DNA is TGTGCCAGCAGACAGGGCACCTACGAGCAGTACTTC.